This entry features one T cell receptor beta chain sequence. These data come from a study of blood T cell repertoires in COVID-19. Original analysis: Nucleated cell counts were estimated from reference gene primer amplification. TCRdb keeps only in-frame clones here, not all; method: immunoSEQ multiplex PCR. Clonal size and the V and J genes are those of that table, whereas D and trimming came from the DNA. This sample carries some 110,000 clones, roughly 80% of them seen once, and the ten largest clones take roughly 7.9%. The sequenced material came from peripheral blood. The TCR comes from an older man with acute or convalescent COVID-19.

The CDR3 is CASSESQSYEQYF. The CDR3, as DNA: TGTGCCAGCAGTGAATCGCAGTCCTACGAGCAGTACTTC. The rearrangement uses TRBV6-1 and TRBJ2-7; D gene unclear. V lost 2 bases to trimming and J lost 1 base, with 6 bases between them. This CDR3 is 13 amino acids long. Germline V gene data show CDR1 as MNHNS and CDR2 as SASEGT.